Shown below are 23 T cell receptor beta chains from a single sample sequenced in a study of radiotherapy plus CTLA-4 blockade in lung cancer. The method was immunoSEQ multiplex PCR; TCRdb's version includes in-frame clones alone and lacks a portion of them. There are 65,000 to 90,000 clones in the sample; around 87% occur only once, and 0.85% to 0.95% lies in the top ten. The sample consisted of peripheral blood, taken from a patient treated with radiotherapy plus ipilimumab. These receptors were obtained from a human donor with non-small cell lung cancer who had stable disease on radiotherapy plus ipilimumab.

The J gene is TRBJ1-6, the V gene TRBV9, with TRBD1 identical over 10 bases. Germline CDR1 is SGDLS and CDR2 is YYNGEE. J lost 9 bases, V lost 0 bases, and 6 bases had no gene match. There are 16 residues in the CDR3. CDR3: CASSVVSGTGASPLHF. The CDR3 region has the DNA TGTGCCAGCAGCGTAGTGTCCGGGACAGGGGCTTCACCCCTCCACTTT.

This chain links TRBV11-3 with TRBJ2-1; TRBD2 agrees at 9 bases. Germline CDR1 SGHNT, CDR2 YENEEA. The CDR3 length is 17 residues. The V gene end was trimmed by 0 bases and the J gene end by 8 bases; junction bases not matched to a gene: 11. The CDR3 DNA reads as TGTGCCAGCAGCTTAGATCCGGGGACTAGCCCCCGTCATGAGCAGTTCTTC. It encodes CASSLDPGTSPRHEQFF.

The chain joins TRBV6-6 to TRBJ1-3, with D perhaps matching TRBD1 (6 bases). The germline V gene has CDR1 MNHNY and CDR2 SVGAGI (reference sequence). This CDR3 has 15 residues. V was clipped by 2 bases and J by 0 bases, with 8 bases between them. The CDR3 loop is CASSYGQSSGNTIYF. CDR3 nucleotides: TGTGCCAGCAGTTACGGACAGAGCTCTGGAAACACCATATATTTT.

This rearrangement joins TRBV5-3 to TRBJ1-1, with D perhaps matching TRBD1 (5 bases). TRBV5-3 is labeled an ORF, and its function is uncertain. The CDR3 consists of 13 residues. Trimming stripped 1 base from V and 10 bases from J, with 14 bases between. Written as DNA, the CDR3 is TGTGCCAGAAGCTTGAGAGGGCAGGGTTCAGCTTTCTTT. Protein: CARSLRGQGSAFF.

The chain is built from TRBV18 and TRBJ2-5, with TRBD2 as a possible D gene (5 bases). Germline V CDR1 and CDR2: KGHSH, LQKENI. There are 15 residues in the CDR3. Trimming pared 4 bases from V and 5 bases from J, leaving 17 bases between. CDR3 protein: CASSRATSTGETQYF. For the CDR3, the DNA is TGTGCCAGCTCACGCGCTACTAGTACGGGGGAGACCCAGTACTTC. The full variable domain, in which reference TRBV18 and TRBJ2-5 provide the parts outside the CDR3, is NAGVMQNPRHLVRRRGQEARLRCSPMKGHSHVYWYRQLPEEGLKFMVYLQKENIIDESGMPKERFSAEFPKEGPSILRIQQVVRGDSAAYFCASSRATSTGETQYFGPGTRLLVL.

Written as DNA, the CDR3 is TGTGCCAGCAGTTGGCTCGCTACCCCGGAGACCCAGTACTTC. It translates to CASSWLATPETQYF. The chain recombines TRBV27 with TRBJ2-5; D gene ambiguous. This CDR3 spans 14 amino acids. Germline V gives CDR1 MNHEY, CDR2 SMNVEV (reference sequence). V dropped 4 bases and J dropped 5 bases, with 14 bases sitting between them.

The V call is TRBV27, the J call TRBJ1-3, with D perhaps TRBD1 (5 bases). The CDR3 consists of 18 residues. V lost 2 bases, J lost 4 bases, and 21 bases lay in between. CDR1 and CDR2 from the germline V gene are MNHEY and SMNVEV (reference sequence). CDR3 loop: CASSLSGWGGRRGNTIYF. The CDR3 DNA is TGTGCCAGCAGTTTAAGCGGGTGGGGGGGGAGGAGAGGAAACACCATATATTTT.

This sequence joins TRBV27 and TRBJ2-5; 8 bases match TRBD2. The CDR3 loop spans 16 amino acids. V dropped 2 bases and J dropped 2; count of bases not matched to a gene: 7. The germline gives CDR1 MNHEY, CDR2 SMNVEV (reference sequence). This CDR3 reads CASSLGGAGAQETQYF. The CDR3 DNA reads TGTGCCAGCAGTTTAGGTGGAGCGGGGGCACAAGAGACCCAGTACTTC.

The rearrangement links TRBV5-3 to TRBJ1-2; 9 bases are a match to TRBD1. Being an ORF, TRBV5-3 has a function that is uncertain. The ends lost 8 bases at V and 6 bases at J; junction bases unmatched: 11. This CDR3 region has 14 residues. In DNA, the CDR3 is TGTGCCAGCAGCCCCCCGGGACAGGGCCATGGCTACACCTTC. It encodes CASSPPGQGHGYTF.

The rearrangement uses TRBV2 and TRBJ1-5; D is unresolved. The germline V gene encodes CDR1 SNHLY and CDR2 FYNNEI. The CDR3 runs 14 residues. V was cut by 6 bases and J by 4 bases, with 13 bases left in between. The CDR3 here is CASRSGNGNQPQHF. The CDR3 bases are TGTGCCAGCAGAAGCGGTAACGGTAATCAGCCCCAGCATTTT.

The chain carries TRBV4-2 and TRBJ2-1; 7 bases fit TRBD2. The ends lost 5 bases at V and 6 bases at J; junction bases unmatched: 19. Germline CDR1 LGHNA, CDR2 YNFKEQ. The CDR3 is made up of 18 amino acids. The CDR3 DNA reads TGTGCCAGCAGCTCCTCGGCGGGGGAGAGCCGTCCCGGCAATGAGCAGTTCTTC. Protein: CASSSSAGESRPGNEQFF.

The rearrangement links TRBV7-9 to TRBJ2-7; D might be TRBD1 or TRBD2, each matching 5 bases. With 2 bases removed from V and 2 bases from J, the gap between germline ends came to 7 bases. The CDR3 has 13 amino acids. Germline CDR1 reads SEHNR; CDR2 reads FQNEAQ (reference sequence). The DNA for the CDR3 is TGTGCCAGCAGCTTATCGGGACCCTACGAGCAGTACTTC. It translates to CASSLSGPYEQYF.

This rearrangement joins TRBV18 to TRBJ2-7; 12 bases match TRBD2. Germline loops: CDR1 KGHSH, CDR2 LQKENI. This CDR3 is 16 amino acids long. V lost 3 bases, J lost 1 base, and 4 bases stayed unmatched. The CDR3 reads CASSPTTSGSSYEQYF. CDR3 sequence (DNA): TGTGCCAGCTCACCTACGACTAGCGGGAGTTCCTACGAGCAGTACTTC.

The chain uses TRBV28 and TRBJ1-4, with a possible D match to TRBD1 (6 bases). CDR1 and CDR2 from the germline V gene are MDHEN and SYDVKM. The V end was cut by 2 bases, the J end by 2 bases, with 12 bases between. This CDR3 is 16 amino acids long. The DNA for the CDR3 is TGTGCCAGCAGTTTAAGAGGGGGACGGACTAATGAAAAACTGTTTTTT. This encodes CASSLRGGRTNEKLFF.

Written as DNA, the CDR3 is TGTGCCAGCAGCTTGGACGGGACAGGGATACAAGAGACCCAGTACTTC. Translated, it gives CASSLDGTGIQETQYF. The chain combines TRBV7-8 with TRBJ2-5; 9 bases are shared with TRBD1. Unmatched junction bases numbered 7, after V lost 3 bases and J lost 2 bases. The CDR3 contains 16 residues. CDR1 is SGHVS, CDR2 FQNEAQ, per germline.

V gene TRBV9 combines with J gene TRBJ1-2; 8 nucleotides align to TRBD1. After removal of 0 bases from V and 0 bases from J, the junction contained 10 bases not matched to a gene. Germline CDR1 SGDLS, CDR2 YYNGEE. This CDR3 region has 18 residues. The chain's CDR3 is CASSVEGTGQRSNYGYTF. CDR3 bases: TGTGCCAGCAGCGTAGAGGGGACAGGCCAACGATCTAACTATGGCTACACCTTC.

This clone has just one count. The chain recombines TRBV7-9 with TRBJ2-1; D is unclear. The V end lost 5 bases, the J end lost 6 bases, and 14 bases lay between the germline ends. This CDR3 spans 14 amino acids. Germline CDR1 is SEHNR and CDR2 is FQNEAQ (reference sequence). The DNA for the CDR3 is TGTGCCAGCAGCCTCCCGGAAACTCTCAATGAGCAGTTCTTC. Its protein product is CASSLPETLNEQFF. Complete variable domain (other parts from reference TRBV7-9 and TRBJ2-1): DTGVSQNPRHKITKRGQNVTFRCDPISEHNRLYWYRQTLGQGPEFLTYFQNEAQLEKSRLLSDRFSAERPKGSFSTLEIQRTEQGDSAMYLCASSLPETLNEQFFGPGTRLTVL.

J is TRBJ2-5 and V is TRBV4-1, with 16 positions matching TRBD2. Looked up from germline, CDR1 is MGHRA and CDR2 is YSYEKL. Losses at the gene ends were 0 bases for V and 1 base for J; bases not matched to a gene: 14. The CDR3 runs 22 residues. The CDR3 nucleotides read TGCGCCAGCAGCCAAGATCCCCCCGGGACTAGCGGGAGGGTCCGCCCCCAAGAGACCCAGTACTTC. The encoded protein is CASSQDPPGTSGRVRPQETQYF.

The V and J genes are TRBV18 and TRBJ2-2, with D perhaps matching TRBD2 (6 bases). Germline CDR1 reads KGHSH; CDR2 reads LQKENI. The V end lost 6 bases, the J end lost 0 bases, and 11 bases lay between the germline ends. The CDR3 length is 15 residues. The CDR3 bases are TGTGCCAGCTCCCCTCTAGCGACGAACACCGGGGAGCTGTTTTTT. This sequence encodes CASSPLATNTGELFF.

The chain couples TRBV5-1 to TRBJ2-7; 11 nucleotides align to TRBD2. This CDR3 is built from 16 residues. J lost 3 bases, V lost 4 bases, and 9 bases had no gene match. The germline CDR1 and CDR2 sequences are SGHRS and YFSETQ. This CDR3 is CASSPTSGASGYEQYF. In DNA, the CDR3 is TGCGCCAGCAGCCCGACTAGCGGGGCGTCCGGCTACGAGCAGTACTTC.

In DNA, the CDR3 is TGTGCCAGCAGGGAAAACACAGGGAAGGCCCAGCATTTT. It codes for CASRENTGKAQHF. The rearrangement uses TRBV2 and TRBJ1-5; possible D gene TRBD1, 6 bases. Between the trimmed V and J ends, which lost 6 bases and 11 bases, there was a span of 17 bases. This CDR3 spans 13 amino acids. CDR1 is SNHLY, CDR2 FYNNEI, per germline.

V usage is TRBV27 and J usage is TRBJ2-7; D call uncertain. Trimming stripped 5 bases from V and 0 bases from J, with 8 bases between. The CDR3 is 13 residues long. Germline assignment: CDR1 MNHEY and CDR2 SMNVEV (reference sequence). CDR3 residues: CASSGKSSYEQYF. DNA of the CDR3: TGTGCCAGCAGTGGTAAAAGCTCCTACGAGCAGTACTTC.

This chain connects TRBV5-1 to TRBJ2-3, with TRBD1 matching over 8 bases. CDR1 SGHRS and CDR2 YFSETQ come from the germline V gene. J gave up 3 bases and V 0 bases, and 6 bases lay outside the gene matches. The CDR3 is made up of 16 amino acids. CDR3 bases: TGCGCCAGCAGCTTGGTGCAGGGGGCCGGGACAGATACGCAGTATTTT. Translating gives CASSLVQGAGTDTQYF.